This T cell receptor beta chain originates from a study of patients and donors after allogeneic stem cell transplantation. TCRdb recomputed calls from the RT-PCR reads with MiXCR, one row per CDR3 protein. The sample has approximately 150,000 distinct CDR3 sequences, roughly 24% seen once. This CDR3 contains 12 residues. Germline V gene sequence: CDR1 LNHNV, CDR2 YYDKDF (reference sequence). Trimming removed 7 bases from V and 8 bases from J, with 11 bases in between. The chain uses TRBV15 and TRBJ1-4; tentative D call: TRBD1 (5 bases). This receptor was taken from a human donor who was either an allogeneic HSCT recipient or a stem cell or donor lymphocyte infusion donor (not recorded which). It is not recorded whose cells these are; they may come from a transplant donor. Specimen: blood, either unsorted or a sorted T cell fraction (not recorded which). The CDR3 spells CATMGLDEKLFF. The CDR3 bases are TGTGCCACCATGGGACTGGACGAAAAACTGTTTTTT.